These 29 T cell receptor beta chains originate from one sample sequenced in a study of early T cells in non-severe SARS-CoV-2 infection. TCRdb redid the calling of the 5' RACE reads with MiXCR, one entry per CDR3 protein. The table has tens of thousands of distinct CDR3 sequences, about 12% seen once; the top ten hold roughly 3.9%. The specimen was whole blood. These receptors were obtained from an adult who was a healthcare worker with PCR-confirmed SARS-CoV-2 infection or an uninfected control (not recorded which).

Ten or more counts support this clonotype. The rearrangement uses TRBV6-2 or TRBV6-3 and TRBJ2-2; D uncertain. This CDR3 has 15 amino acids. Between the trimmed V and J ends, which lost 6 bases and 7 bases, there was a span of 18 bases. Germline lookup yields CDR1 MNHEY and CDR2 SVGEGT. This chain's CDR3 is CASSLFDSLRGELFF. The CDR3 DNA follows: TGTGCCAGCAGCCTCTTTGATAGCCTCCGCGGGGAGCTGTTTTTT.

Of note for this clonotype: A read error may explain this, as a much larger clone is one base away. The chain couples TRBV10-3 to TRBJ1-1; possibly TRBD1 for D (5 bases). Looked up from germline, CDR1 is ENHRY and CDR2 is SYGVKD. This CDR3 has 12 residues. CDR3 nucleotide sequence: TGTGTCATCAGTGAGGGACCGATAGAAGCTTTCTTT. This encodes CVISEGPIEAFF.

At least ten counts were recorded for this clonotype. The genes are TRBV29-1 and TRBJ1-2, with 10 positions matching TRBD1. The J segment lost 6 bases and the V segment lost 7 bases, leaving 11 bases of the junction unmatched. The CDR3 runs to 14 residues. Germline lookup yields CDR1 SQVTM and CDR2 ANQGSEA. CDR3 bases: TGCAGCGCCTCACCCCGGACAGGGGGTAATGGCTACACCTTC. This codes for CSASPRTGGNGYTF.

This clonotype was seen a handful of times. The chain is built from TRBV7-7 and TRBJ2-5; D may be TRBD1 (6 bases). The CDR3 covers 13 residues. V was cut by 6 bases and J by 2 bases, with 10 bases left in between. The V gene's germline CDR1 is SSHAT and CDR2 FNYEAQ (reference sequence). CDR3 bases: TGTGCCAGCAGTATGACAGGTCAAGAGACCCAGTACTTC. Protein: CASSMTGQETQYF.

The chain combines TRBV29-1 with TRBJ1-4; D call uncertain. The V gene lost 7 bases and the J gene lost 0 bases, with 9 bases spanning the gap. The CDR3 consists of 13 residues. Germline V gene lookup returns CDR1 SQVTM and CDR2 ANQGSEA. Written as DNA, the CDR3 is TGCAGCGGGTTGGATGCAACTAATGAAAAACTGTTTTTT. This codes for CSGLDATNEKLFF.

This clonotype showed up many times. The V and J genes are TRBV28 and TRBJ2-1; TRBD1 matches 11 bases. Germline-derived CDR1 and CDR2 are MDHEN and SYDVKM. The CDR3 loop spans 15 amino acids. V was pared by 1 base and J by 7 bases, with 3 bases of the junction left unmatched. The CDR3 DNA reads TGTGCCAGCAGTTTATTGGACAGGGGGCGTAATGAGCAGTTCTTC. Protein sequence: CASSLLDRGRNEQFF.

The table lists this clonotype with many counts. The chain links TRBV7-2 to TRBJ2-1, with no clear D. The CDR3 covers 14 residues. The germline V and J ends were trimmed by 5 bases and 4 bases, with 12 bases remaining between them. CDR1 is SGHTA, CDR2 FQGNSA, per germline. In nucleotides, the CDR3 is TGTGCCAGCAGCCAACTGCCCGGATACAATGAGCAGTTCTTC. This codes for CASSQLPGYNEQFF.

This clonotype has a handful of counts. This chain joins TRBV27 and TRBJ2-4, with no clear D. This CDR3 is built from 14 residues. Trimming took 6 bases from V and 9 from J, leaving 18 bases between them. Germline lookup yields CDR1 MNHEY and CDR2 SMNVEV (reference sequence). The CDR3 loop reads CASSPPTAHGIQYF. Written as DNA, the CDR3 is TGTGCCAGCAGCCCCCCCACGGCCCATGGCATTCAGTACTTC.

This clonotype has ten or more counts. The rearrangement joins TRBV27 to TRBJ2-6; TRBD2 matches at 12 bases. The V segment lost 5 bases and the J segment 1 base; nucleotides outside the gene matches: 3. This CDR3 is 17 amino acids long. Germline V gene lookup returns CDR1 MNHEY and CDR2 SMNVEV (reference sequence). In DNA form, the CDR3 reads TGTGCCAGCAGTAGACTAGCGGGAGTTTCTGGGGCCAACGTCCTGACTTTC. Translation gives CASSRLAGVSGANVLTF. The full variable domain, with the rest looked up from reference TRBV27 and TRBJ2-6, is EAQVTQNPRYLITVTGKKLTVTCSQNMNHEYMSWYRQDPGLGLRQIYYSMNVEVTDKGDVPEGYKVSRKEKRNFPLILESPSPNQTSLYFCASSRLAGVSGANVLTFGAGSRLTVL.

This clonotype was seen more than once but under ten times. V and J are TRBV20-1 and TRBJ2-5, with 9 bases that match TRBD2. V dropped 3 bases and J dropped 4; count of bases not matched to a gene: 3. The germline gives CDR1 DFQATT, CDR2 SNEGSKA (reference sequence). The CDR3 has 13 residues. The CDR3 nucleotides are TGCAGTGCTAGGCGGGAGGGCGGAGAGACCCAGTACTTC. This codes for CSARREGGETQYF.

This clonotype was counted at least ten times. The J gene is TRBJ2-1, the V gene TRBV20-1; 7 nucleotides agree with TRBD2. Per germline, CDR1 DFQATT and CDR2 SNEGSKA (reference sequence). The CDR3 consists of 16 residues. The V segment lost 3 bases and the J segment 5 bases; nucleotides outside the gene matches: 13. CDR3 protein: CSASSTSGTMDNEQFF. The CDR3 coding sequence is TGCAGTGCTAGTTCGACCTCCGGGACTATGGACAATGAGCAGTTCTTC.

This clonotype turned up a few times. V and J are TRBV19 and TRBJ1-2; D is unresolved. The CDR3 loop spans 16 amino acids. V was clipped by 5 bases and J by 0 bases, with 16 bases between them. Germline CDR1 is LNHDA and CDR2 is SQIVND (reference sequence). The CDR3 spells CASSPPWGGTNYGYTF. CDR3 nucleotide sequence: TGTGCCAGTAGTCCCCCCTGGGGTGGAACTAACTATGGCTACACCTTC.

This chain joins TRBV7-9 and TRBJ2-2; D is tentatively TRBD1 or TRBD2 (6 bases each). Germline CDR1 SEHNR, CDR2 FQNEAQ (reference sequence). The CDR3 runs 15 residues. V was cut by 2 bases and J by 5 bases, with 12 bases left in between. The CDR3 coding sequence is TGTGCCAGCAGCTTAATTTCGGGGGCTACCGGGGAGCTGTTTTTT. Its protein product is CASSLISGATGELFF.

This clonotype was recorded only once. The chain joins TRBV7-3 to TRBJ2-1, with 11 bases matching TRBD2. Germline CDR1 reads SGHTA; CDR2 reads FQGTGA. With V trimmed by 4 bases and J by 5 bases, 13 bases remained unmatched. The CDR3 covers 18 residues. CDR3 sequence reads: CASSYDLGLAGGHNEQFF. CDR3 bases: TGTGCCAGCAGCTACGACTTGGGGCTAGCGGGAGGCCACAATGAGCAGTTCTTC.

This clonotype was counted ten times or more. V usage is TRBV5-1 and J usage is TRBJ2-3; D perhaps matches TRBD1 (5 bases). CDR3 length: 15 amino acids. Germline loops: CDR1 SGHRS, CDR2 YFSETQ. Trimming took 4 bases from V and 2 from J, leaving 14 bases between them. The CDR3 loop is CASSPRQPVTDTQYF. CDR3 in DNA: TGCGCCAGCAGCCCCAGACAGCCTGTCACAGATACGCAGTATTTT.

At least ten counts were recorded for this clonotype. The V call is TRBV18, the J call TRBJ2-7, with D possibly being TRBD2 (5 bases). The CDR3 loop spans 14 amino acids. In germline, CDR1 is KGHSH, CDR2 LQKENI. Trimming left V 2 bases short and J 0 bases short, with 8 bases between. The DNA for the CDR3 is TGTGCCAGCTCACCAAGGACTTCCTCCTACGAGCAGTACTTC. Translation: CASSPRTSSYEQYF.

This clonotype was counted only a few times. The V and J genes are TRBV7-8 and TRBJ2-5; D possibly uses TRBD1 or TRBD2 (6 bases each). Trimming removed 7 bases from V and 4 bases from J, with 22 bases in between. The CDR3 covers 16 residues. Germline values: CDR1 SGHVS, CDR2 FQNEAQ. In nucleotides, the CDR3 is TGTGCCAGCAATGGGGGGCATCGGTCTCTGGGAGAGACCCAGTACTTC. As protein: CASNGGHRSLGETQYF. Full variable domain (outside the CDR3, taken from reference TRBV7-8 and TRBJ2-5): GAGVSQSPRYKVAKRGQDVALRCDPISGHVSLFWYQQALGQGPEFLTYFQNEAQLDKSGLPSDRFFAERPEGSVSTLKIQRTQQEDSAVYLCASNGGHRSLGETQYFGPGTRLLVL.

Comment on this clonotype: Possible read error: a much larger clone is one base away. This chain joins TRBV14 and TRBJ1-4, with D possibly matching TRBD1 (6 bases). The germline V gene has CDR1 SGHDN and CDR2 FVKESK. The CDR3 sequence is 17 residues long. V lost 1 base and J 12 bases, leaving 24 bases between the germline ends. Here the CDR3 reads CASSQASGRTEGKELFF. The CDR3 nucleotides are TGTGCCAGCAGCCAAGCATCAGGAAGGACAGAGGGTAAAGAACTGTTTTTT.

CDR3 residues: CASGREGRNTQYF. The DNA for the CDR3 is TGTGCCAGCGGTCGGGAGGGCCGGAATACGCAGTATTTT. This chain connects TRBV12-3 or TRBV12-4 to TRBJ2-3; 8 bases agree with TRBD2. Trimming at V came to 8 bases and at J to 7 bases, leaving 8 bases not matched to a gene. The CDR3 has 13 residues.

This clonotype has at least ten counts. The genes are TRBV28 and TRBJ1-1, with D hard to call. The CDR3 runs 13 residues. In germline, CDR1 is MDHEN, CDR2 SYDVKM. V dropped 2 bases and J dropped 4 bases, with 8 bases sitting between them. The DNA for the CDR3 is TGTGCCAGCAGTTTAATCGCAGCCACTGAAGCTTTCTTT. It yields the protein CASSLIAATEAFF.

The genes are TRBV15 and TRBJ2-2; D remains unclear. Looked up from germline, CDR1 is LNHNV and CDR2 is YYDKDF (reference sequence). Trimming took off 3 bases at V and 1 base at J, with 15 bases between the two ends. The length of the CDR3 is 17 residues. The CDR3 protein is CATSRASGPMNTGELFF. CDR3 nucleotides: TGTGCCACCAGCAGGGCGTCCGGACCTATGAACACCGGGGAGCTGTTTTTT.

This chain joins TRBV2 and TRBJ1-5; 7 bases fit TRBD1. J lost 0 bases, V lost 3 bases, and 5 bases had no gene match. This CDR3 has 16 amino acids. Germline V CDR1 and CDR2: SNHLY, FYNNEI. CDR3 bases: TGTGCCAGCAGTGATGCGACAGGGAATAGCAATCAGCCCCAGCATTTT. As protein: CASSDATGNSNQPQHF. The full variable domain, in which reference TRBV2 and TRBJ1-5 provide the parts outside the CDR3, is EPEVTQTPSHQVTQMGQEVILRCVPISNHLYFYWYRQILGQKVEFLVSFYNNEISEKSEIFDDQFSVERPDGSNFTLKIRSTKLEDSAMYFCASSDATGNSNQPQHFGDGTRLSIL.

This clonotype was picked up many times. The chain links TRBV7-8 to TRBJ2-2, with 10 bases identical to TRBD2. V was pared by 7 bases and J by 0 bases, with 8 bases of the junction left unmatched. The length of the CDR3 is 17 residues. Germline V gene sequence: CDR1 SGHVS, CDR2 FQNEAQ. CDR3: CASMWLSGRSNTGELFF. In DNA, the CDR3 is TGTGCCAGCATGTGGCTTAGCGGGAGGTCGAACACCGGGGAGCTGTTTTTT.

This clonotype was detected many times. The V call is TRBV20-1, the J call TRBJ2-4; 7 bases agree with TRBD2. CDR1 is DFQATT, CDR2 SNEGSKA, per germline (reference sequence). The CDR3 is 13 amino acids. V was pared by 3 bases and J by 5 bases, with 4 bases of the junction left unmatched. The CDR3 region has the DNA TGCAGTGCTAGGGGAGGGGATCAAAACATTCAGTACTTC. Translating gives CSARGGDQNIQYF.

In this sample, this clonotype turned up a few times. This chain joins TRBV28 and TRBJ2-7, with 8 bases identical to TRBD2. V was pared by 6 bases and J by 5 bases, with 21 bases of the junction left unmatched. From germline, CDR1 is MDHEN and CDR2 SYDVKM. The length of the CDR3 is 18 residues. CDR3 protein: CASSPREDGRAERDEQYF. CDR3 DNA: TGTGCCAGCAGCCCCCGGGAGGACGGGAGGGCCGAGCGGGACGAGCAGTACTTC.

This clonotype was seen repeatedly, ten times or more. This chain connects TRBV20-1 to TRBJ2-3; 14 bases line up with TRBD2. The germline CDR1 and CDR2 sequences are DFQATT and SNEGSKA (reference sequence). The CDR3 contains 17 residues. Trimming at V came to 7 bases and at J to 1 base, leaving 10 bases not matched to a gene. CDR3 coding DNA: TGCAGTGTCCCGACTAGCGGGAGGGTACGAGGCACAGATACGCAGTATTTT. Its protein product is CSVPTSGRVRGTDTQYF.

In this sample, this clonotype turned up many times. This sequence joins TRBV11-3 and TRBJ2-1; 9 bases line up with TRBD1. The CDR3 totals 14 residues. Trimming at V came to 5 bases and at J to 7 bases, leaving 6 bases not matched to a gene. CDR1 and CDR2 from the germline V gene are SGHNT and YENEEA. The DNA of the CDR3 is TGTGCCAGCAGCCCAGGACAGGGGATAAATGAGCAGTTCTTC. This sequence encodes CASSPGQGINEQFF.

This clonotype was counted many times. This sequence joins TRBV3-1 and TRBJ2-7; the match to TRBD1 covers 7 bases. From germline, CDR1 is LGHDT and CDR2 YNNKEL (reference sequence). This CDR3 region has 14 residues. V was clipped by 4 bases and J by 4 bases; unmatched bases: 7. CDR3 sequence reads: CASSRRQGTYEQYF. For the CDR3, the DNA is TGTGCCAGCAGCCGAAGACAGGGTACGTACGAGCAGTACTTC.

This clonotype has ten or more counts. CDR3 residues: CASAAASGSTDTQYF. CDR3 DNA sequence: TGCGCCAGCGCCGCCGCCAGCGGGAGCACAGATACGCAGTATTTT. The chain links TRBV5-1 to TRBJ2-3; possibly TRBD2 for D (6 bases). Germline CDR1 and CDR2: SGHRS and YFSETQ. The CDR3 runs to 15 residues. The germline V and J ends were trimmed by 7 bases and 0 bases, with 15 bases remaining between them.